This T cell receptor beta chain comes out of a study of OX40 agonist ivuxolimab in advanced cancers. Across the whole study: Therapy given before enrollment (anti-PD-1, anti-PD-L1 or anti-CTLA-4) was allowed, and approximately 40% had some.

The CDR3 has 15 amino acids. CDR1 and CDR2 (germline): SNHLY, FYNNEI. V gave up 2 bases and J gave up 7 bases; unmatched junction bases: 3. At cycle 4 day 1, cycle 7 day 1, and baseline, blood was sampled. Only in-frame clones appear in the TCRdb table, and some are missing; sequencing was by immunoSEQ multiplex PCR. Among 19,000 or so clones listed, 70% to 90% were seen once. The V and J genes are TRBV2 and TRBJ1-4, with 11 positions matching TRBD1. This clonotype originated in an adult with an advanced solid tumor such as melanoma, head and neck, liver or kidney cancer. This material consisted of CD4+ or CD8+ T cells sorted from blood, taken in a trial of the OX40 agonist ivuxolimab. The CDR3 here is CASSEQGQGVEKLFF. The CDR3 bases are TGTGCCAGCAGTGAACAGGGACAGGGGGTTGAAAAACTGTTTTTT.